This TCR beta chain was sequenced for a study of memory CD4+ T cells and cytomegalovirus serostatus. As for the study in general: This sample comes from healthy Belgian adults, 9 CMV seropositive, approximately 22 seronegative.

CDR1 and CDR2 from the germline V gene are LNHDA and SQIVND (reference sequence). The V gene end was trimmed by 4 bases and the J gene end by 1 base; junction bases not matched to a gene: 1. The CDR3 consists of 14 residues. Single viable CD3+CD4+CD8-CD45RO+ cells were sorted as the memory CD4+ T cells. Data came from immunoSEQ multiplex PCR; TCRdb stores just in-frame clones and leaves some out. The sample contains about 64,000 clones, roughly four fifths of which appear only once. This rearrangement joins TRBV19 to TRBJ1-2; 9 bases are a match to TRBD1. The sample comprised memory CD4+ T cells from blood. This receptor was taken from an adult in good health and CMV-seronegative. CDR3 loop: CASSRDRVNYGYTF. For the CDR3, the DNA is TGTGCCAGTAGTAGGGACAGGGTTAACTATGGCTACACCTTC.